The sequence of this T cell receptor beta chain was determined in a study of blood T cell repertoires in COVID-19. The assay was immunoSEQ multiplex PCR, and TCRdb's table has in-frame clones only and misses some. The repertoire holds about 210,000 clones, 81% seen once, with approximately 9% in the top ten. The trim removed 4 bases at V and 1 base at J, leaving 11 bases unmatched. Germline V lookup: CDR1 SGDLS, CDR2 YYNGEE. This CDR3 spans 18 amino acids. Categorization into cohorts depended on clinical history that participants reported. The TCR originated in a woman aged 45-65 years with acute COVID-19. The chain is built from TRBV9 and TRBJ2-1, with 10 positions matching TRBD2. Sequences were obtained from PBMCs or T cells enriched from blood (not recorded which). The DNA for the CDR3 is TGTGCCAGCAGCTCCAGCGGGGGGGCCATGTCGTCCTACAATGAGCAGTTCTTC. Amino acids: CASSSSGGAMSSYNEQFF.